The TCR beta chain under discussion was sequenced for a study of blood T cell repertoires in COVID-19. Study details: The study drew acute and convalescent COVID-19 samples from the United States, Italy and Spain. The cDNA or gDNA used as material had been derived from T cells, B-cell-depleted T cells, or PBMCs.

The CDR3 consists of 18 residues. Germline CDR1 is LNHDA and CDR2 is SQIVND (reference sequence). V gave up 3 bases and J gave up 3 bases, with 21 bases separating them. Source study methods: From reference gene primer amplification, estimates of nucleated cell counts were derived. Here immunoSEQ multiplex PCR was the method, and the copy in TCRdb shows in-frame clones only, minus some. The V and J calls and the clone size are those of that table, but D and trimming were determined from the DNA. This table holds about 360,000 clones, 81% found once. The chain employs TRBV19 and TRBJ1-3; D may be TRBD1 (5 bases). Sequencing was done on a sample of peripheral blood. The receptor was isolated from a human donor with acute or convalescent COVID-19. The donor label of this sample is uncertain. In DNA form, the CDR3 reads TGTGCCAGTAGTATCTTTCGGGCAGGGCCACGCGATGGAAACACCATATATTTT. Translated: CASSIFRAGPRDGNTIYF.